The rows below give T cell receptor beta chains drawn from one sample of a study of TIL therapy for anti-PD-1-resistant metastatic lung cancer. TCRdb's copy holds only in-frame clones and misses some; the assay was immunoSEQ multiplex PCR. This sample yields tens of thousands of clones, of which around 86% are seen a single time; around 5.1% belongs to the top ten. The material sequenced was blood, taken at baseline. Every receptor here comes from a person aged 25-79 years with non-small cell lung cancer. Each CDR3 is given with its conserved first and last residue. A D gene is named only where the DNA matches it firmly. Size is stated for part of the rows, as once, few or many counts, or as a class when the clone is expanded.

J gene: TRBJ2-5
V gene: TRBV4-3
clone size: NA
D gene: TRBD2
CDR3 DNA: TGCGCCAGCAGCCAAGGACTAGCTCGAGAGACCCAGTACTTC
CDR3 protein: CASSQGLARETQYF

J gene: TRBJ2-5
V gene: TRBV5-1
clone size: NA
D gene: TRBD1
CDR3 DNA: TGCGCCAGCAGCCCCGGGACAGCCGAATTGACCCAGTACTTC
CDR3 protein: CASSPGTAELTQYF

J gene: TRBJ2-5
V gene: TRBV18
clone size: NA
D gene: NA
CDR3 DNA: TGTGCCAGCTCACCACCGCGCCCCGAGACCCAGTACTTC
CDR3 protein: CASSPPRPETQYF

J gene: TRBJ2-7
V gene: TRBV5-1
clone size: NA
D gene: NA
CDR3 DNA: TGCGCCAGCAGCTTTACCGGGACACCAGCCTACGAGCAGTACTTC
CDR3 protein: CASSFTGTPAYEQYF

J gene: TRBJ2-7
V gene: TRBV5-6
clone size: NA
D gene: TRBD1
CDR3 DNA: TGTGCCAGCAGCTGGGGACAGGGCTCCTACGAGCAGTACTTC
CDR3 protein: CASSWGQGSYEQYF

J gene: TRBJ2-3
V gene: TRBV4-2
clone size: NA
D gene: TRBD2
CDR3 DNA: TGTGCCAGCAGCCAAGGGGATAGCGGGGGGCTGGATACGCAGTATTTT
CDR3 protein: CASSQGDSGGLDTQYF

J gene: TRBJ2-7
V gene: TRBV27
clone size: NA
D gene: TRBD2
CDR3 DNA: TGTGCCAGCAGTATTAGCGGGGGGCTAAGCTCCTACGAGCAGTACTTC
CDR3 protein: CASSISGGLSSYEQYF

J gene: TRBJ1-6
V gene: TRBV10-3
clone size: NA
D gene: TRBD1
CDR3 DNA: TGTGCCATCAGAAACGGACAGGGTGAAAATTCACCCCTCCACTTT
CDR3 protein: CAIRNGQGENSPLHF

J gene: TRBJ1-3
V gene: TRBV27
clone size: NA
D gene: TRBD1
CDR3 DNA: TGTGCCAGCAGTGGCCAGGGGGCGGGAAACACCATATATTTT
CDR3 protein: CASSGQGAGNTIYF

J gene: TRBJ1-1
V gene: TRBV11-2
clone size: NA
D gene: NA
CDR3 DNA: TGTGCCAGCAGCCCTATTAGGCTGAACACTGAAGCTTTCTTT
CDR3 protein: CASSPIRLNTEAFF

J gene: TRBJ1-5
V gene: TRBV6-6
clone size: NA
D gene: NA
CDR3 DNA: TGTGCCAGCAGAGGGGCGGGGGGCCAGAATCAGCCCCAGCATTTT
CDR3 protein: CASRGAGGQNQPQHF

J gene: TRBJ1-5
V gene: TRBV7-9
clone size: NA
D gene: NA
CDR3 DNA: TGTGCCAGCAGCTTCGGACAGAGCAATCAGCCCCAGCATTTT
CDR3 protein: CASSFGQSNQPQHF

J gene: TRBJ2-3
V gene: TRBV5-1
clone size: once
D gene: TRBD1
CDR3 DNA: TGCGCCAGCAGCTTGGCCAAGGGGGCGTATTCTAGCACAGATACGCAGTATTTT
CDR3 protein: CASSLAKGAYSSTDTQYF

J gene: TRBJ2-5
V gene: TRBV5-4
clone size: NA
D gene: TRBD2
CDR3 DNA: TGTGCCAGCAGCTTGTCTAGCGGGGGGAACCAAGAGACCCAGTACTTC
CDR3 protein: CASSLSSGGNQETQYF

J gene: TRBJ2-7
V gene: TRBV9
clone size: NA
D gene: TRBD2
CDR3 DNA: TGTGCCAGCAGCGTAGAACTAGCGGGGGACGAGCAGTACTTC
CDR3 protein: CASSVELAGDEQYF

J gene: TRBJ2-1
V gene: TRBV7-7
clone size: NA
D gene: TRBD1
CDR3 DNA: TGTGCCAGCAGCAAACATACAGGGGCGGCCTACAATGAGCAGTTCTTC
CDR3 protein: CASSKHTGAAYNEQFF

J gene: TRBJ2-7
V gene: TRBV3-1/TRBV3-2
clone size: NA
D gene: NA
CDR3 DNA: TGTGCCAGCAGCAGATATGGCCAGGGGACCTACGAGCAGTACTTC
CDR3 protein: CASSRYGQGTYEQYF

J gene: TRBJ2-3
V gene: TRBV20-1
clone size: NA
D gene: TRBD2
CDR3 DNA: TGCAGTGCTAGTAAGGGACTAGCGGGGCACACAGATACGCAGTATTTT
CDR3 protein: CSASKGLAGHTDTQYF

J gene: TRBJ1-5
V gene: TRBV5-1
clone size: few
D gene: TRBD1
CDR3 DNA: TGCGCCAGCAGCTTAAGGACAGGGGATCAGCCCCAGCATTTT
CDR3 protein: CASSLRTGDQPQHF

J gene: TRBJ2-5
V gene: TRBV5-1
clone size: NA
D gene: NA
CDR3 DNA: TGCGCCAGCAGCCCGGTGGGGAATTGGGGACCCGGAGGTGAAGAGACCCAGTACTTC
CDR3 protein: CASSPVGNWGPGGEETQYF

J gene: TRBJ2-7
V gene: TRBV7-8
clone size: NA
D gene: NA
CDR3 DNA: TGTGCCAGCAGCTTAGTTGGCGGGACAAGCTCCTACGAGCAGTACTTC
CDR3 protein: CASSLVGGTSSYEQYF

J gene: TRBJ2-1
V gene: TRBV19
clone size: NA
D gene: NA
CDR3 DNA: TGTGCCAGTAGTACCCCGCCGGTTCATGAGCAGTTCTTC
CDR3 protein: CASSTPPVHEQFF

J gene: TRBJ2-1
V gene: TRBV27
clone size: NA
D gene: TRBD2
CDR3 DNA: TGTGCCAGCAGCCGAACTAGCGGGAGGGCCGATGAGCAGTTCTTC
CDR3 protein: CASSRTSGRADEQFF

J gene: TRBJ1-1
V gene: TRBV7-9
clone size: NA
D gene: TRBD1
CDR3 DNA: TGTGCCAGCAGCTTAGGGACAGGGGGACCGAACACTGAAGCTTTCTTT
CDR3 protein: CASSLGTGGPNTEAFF

J gene: TRBJ1-5
V gene: TRBV6-2/TRBV6-3
clone size: NA
D gene: NA
CDR3 DNA: TGTGCCAGCAGTTACTCAGACAATCAGCCCCAGCATTTT
CDR3 protein: CASSYSDNQPQHF

J gene: TRBJ2-7
V gene: TRBV4-3
clone size: NA
D gene: NA
CDR3 DNA: TGCGCCAGCGGGCCACCTTTTTACGAGCAGTACTTC
CDR3 protein: CASGPPFYEQYF

J gene: TRBJ2-7
V gene: TRBV7-9
clone size: NA
D gene: NA
CDR3 DNA: TGTGCCAGCAGCCCCCCCCGACAGGTGTTAGAGCAGTACTTC
CDR3 protein: CASSPPRQVLEQYF

J gene: TRBJ2-3
V gene: TRBV9
clone size: NA
D gene: NA
CDR3 DNA: TGTGCCAGCAGCCCCGACGGGGACACAGATACGCAGTATTTT
CDR3 protein: CASSPDGDTDTQYF

J gene: TRBJ2-5
V gene: TRBV3-1/TRBV3-2
clone size: NA
D gene: TRBD2
CDR3 DNA: TGTGCCAGCAGCCCGGGGGGCCAAGAGACCCAGTACTTC
CDR3 protein: CASSPGGQETQYF

J gene: TRBJ2-1
V gene: TRBV5-1
clone size: NA
D gene: TRBD2
CDR3 DNA: TGCGCCAGCAGCTTGGCCGTGGGGGAGGGTGAGCAGTTCTTC
CDR3 protein: CASSLAVGEGEQFF

J gene: TRBJ2-2
V gene: TRBV15
clone size: NA
D gene: NA
CDR3 DNA: TGTGCCACCAGCAGAAAAACCGAGGGGGGTCCCGGGGAGCTGTTTTTT
CDR3 protein: CATSRKTEGGPGELFF

J gene: TRBJ1-4
V gene: TRBV28
clone size: NA
D gene: NA
CDR3 DNA: TGTGCCAGCAGCACCGTTTCAACCTCTGAAAAACTGTTTTTT
CDR3 protein: CASSTVSTSEKLFF

J gene: TRBJ2-3
V gene: TRBV20-1
clone size: NA
D gene: NA
CDR3 DNA: TGCAGTGCTAGGGCCGGGAATACGCAGTATTTT
CDR3 protein: CSARAGNTQYF

J gene: TRBJ2-1
V gene: TRBV2
clone size: NA
D gene: NA
CDR3 DNA: TGTGCCAGCAGTGCGTGGAGCTCCTACAATGAGCAGTTCTTC
CDR3 protein: CASSAWSSYNEQFF

J gene: TRBJ1-2
V gene: TRBV28
clone size: NA
D gene: TRBD1
CDR3 DNA: TGTGCCAGCAGTTCCGAATCAGACAGGGTAGTTAGTGGCTACACCTTC
CDR3 protein: CASSSESDRVVSGYTF

J gene: TRBJ2-1
V gene: TRBV12-3/TRBV12-4
clone size: NA
D gene: TRBD1
CDR3 DNA: TGTGCCAGCAGTTTATTGGACAGGGTTAAGTTCTTC
CDR3 protein: CASSLLDRVKFF

J gene: TRBJ2-3
V gene: TRBV6-2/TRBV6-3
clone size: NA
D gene: TRBD2
CDR3 DNA: TGTGCCAGCAGTTACTCGAGTCTAGCGGGGGGGAGCACAGATACGCAGTATTTT
CDR3 protein: CASSYSSLAGGSTDTQYF

J gene: TRBJ1-2
V gene: TRBV6-5
clone size: NA
D gene: NA
CDR3 DNA: TGTGCCAGCATTTCGACCGACAGACGATCCTATGGCTACACCTTC
CDR3 protein: CASISTDRRSYGYTF

J gene: TRBJ2-7
V gene: TRBV7-8
clone size: NA
D gene: TRBD2
CDR3 DNA: TGTGCCAGCAGCTTCTTAATAGCGGGAGACTACGAGCAGTACTTC
CDR3 protein: CASSFLIAGDYEQYF

J gene: TRBJ2-4
V gene: TRBV6-5
clone size: NA
D gene: NA
CDR3 DNA: TGTGCCAGCAGTCAGCACGGGGGCAAAAACATTCAGTACTTC
CDR3 protein: CASSQHGGKNIQYF

J gene: TRBJ2-7
V gene: TRBV19
clone size: NA
D gene: NA
CDR3 DNA: TGTGCCAGTAGTAGGAGGGAGCAGTACTTC
CDR3 protein: CASSRREQYF

J gene: TRBJ1-3
V gene: TRBV7-2
clone size: NA
D gene: NA
CDR3 DNA: TGTGCCAGCAGCTTAGGTTCAATGGGAAACACCATATATTTT
CDR3 protein: CASSLGSMGNTIYF

J gene: TRBJ1-5
V gene: TRBV7-2
clone size: NA
D gene: TRBD1
CDR3 DNA: TGTGCCAGCAGCTTAAAGGGGGCCAGTAATCAGCCCCAGCATTTT
CDR3 protein: CASSLKGASNQPQHF

J gene: TRBJ1-1
V gene: TRBV28
clone size: NA
D gene: NA
CDR3 DNA: TGTGCCAGCAGTCTCCGGGGTTCAAATGAAGCTTTCTTT
CDR3 protein: CASSLRGSNEAFF

J gene: TRBJ2-1
V gene: TRBV4-1
clone size: few
D gene: TRBD2
CDR3 DNA: TGCGCCAGCAGCCCTAGCGGACTAGCGGATGAGCAGTTCTTC
CDR3 protein: CASSPSGLADEQFF

J gene: TRBJ2-1
V gene: TRBV2
clone size: NA
D gene: TRBD2
CDR3 DNA: TGTGCCAGCAGGATATTCCCGGGAGGATACAATGAGCAGTTCTTC
CDR3 protein: CASRIFPGGYNEQFF

J gene: TRBJ2-1
V gene: TRBV15
clone size: NA
D gene: TRBD2
CDR3 DNA: TGTGCCACCAGCAGAGTCCCTAGCGGGGGATACTCCTACAATGAGCAGTTCTTC
CDR3 protein: CATSRVPSGGYSYNEQFF

J gene: TRBJ1-2
V gene: TRBV5-3
clone size: NA
D gene: NA
CDR3 DNA: TGTGCCAGAAGCTTATTCGTCTATGGCTACACCTTC
CDR3 protein: CARSLFVYGYTF

J gene: TRBJ1-6
V gene: TRBV28
clone size: NA
D gene: NA
CDR3 DNA: TGTGCCAGCAGTCCACGGGTCAGCTCCTATAATTCACCCCTCCACTTT
CDR3 protein: CASSPRVSSYNSPLHF

J gene: TRBJ1-5
V gene: TRBV12-3/TRBV12-4
clone size: few
D gene: NA
CDR3 DNA: TGTGCCAGCAGTTTACCACCTCTCCAGCCCCAGCATTTT
CDR3 protein: CASSLPPLQPQHF

J gene: TRBJ1-1
V gene: TRBV5-1
clone size: few
D gene: NA
CDR3 DNA: TGCGCCAGCAGCCCCCGGGGGAACAGAGAAGCTTTCTTT
CDR3 protein: CASSPRGNREAFF

J gene: TRBJ1-1
V gene: TRBV5-1
clone size: NA
D gene: TRBD1
CDR3 DNA: TGCGCCAGCAGCCCAGGGGGACGGTCAATAATGAACACTGAAGCTTTCTTT
CDR3 protein: CASSPGGRSIMNTEAFF

J gene: TRBJ2-1
V gene: TRBV10-3
clone size: NA
D gene: TRBD2
CDR3 DNA: TGTGCCATCAGTGAGGGGACTACCGAGCAGTTCTTC
CDR3 protein: CAISEGTTEQFF

J gene: TRBJ2-7
V gene: TRBV18
clone size: NA
D gene: TRBD1
CDR3 DNA: TGTGCCAGCTCATTAAAGACAGGGTATGACGAGCAGTACTTC
CDR3 protein: CASSLKTGYDEQYF

J gene: TRBJ2-5
V gene: TRBV19
clone size: NA
D gene: TRBD1
CDR3 DNA: TGTGCCAGTCAGGGGGCGGGTCGAGAGACCCAGTACTTC
CDR3 protein: CASQGAGRETQYF

J gene: TRBJ1-5
V gene: TRBV21-1
clone size: NA
D gene: NA
CDR3 DNA: TGTGCCAGCAGCAAACCTCACAGCAATCAGCCCCAGCATTTT
CDR3 protein: CASSKPHSNQPQHF

J gene: TRBJ1-2
V gene: TRBV30
clone size: NA
D gene: TRBD1
CDR3 DNA: TGTGCCTGGAGCGCAGCTTACAGGGGCATCGCACGGTATGGCTACACCTTC
CDR3 protein: CAWSAAYRGIARYGYTF